This TCR beta chain was captured in a study of blood T cell repertoires in COVID-19. Study in general: Sources were T cells, B-cell-depleted T cells, or PBMCs; the material itself was cDNA or gDNA.

Authors' data handling: Estimation of nucleated cell counts relied on the amplification of reference gene primers. TCRdb keeps only in-frame clones here, not all; method: immunoSEQ multiplex PCR. V and J calls plus clone size are reproduced from that table; the DNA served to infer D and trimming. The sample consists of over 150,000 clones, less than 85% of them appearing once. This CDR3 is built from 16 residues. Deletions cut 0 bases from V and 1 base from J, with 7 bases between. CDR1 is ENHRY and CDR2 is SYGVKD in the germline V gene. What was sequenced was peripheral blood. The chain links TRBV10-3 to TRBJ2-6, with D perhaps matching TRBD1 (5 bases). The receptor comes from a human donor in a cohort sampled during active COVID-19. CDR3 coding DNA: TGTGCCATCAGTGAGTCAGGGGTATCTGGGGCCAACGTCCTGACTTTC. It yields the protein CAISESGVSGANVLTF.